This passage covers 12 T cell receptor beta chains from one sample sequenced in a study of T cells after yellow fever vaccination. Using its own MiXCR run on the 5' RACE reads, TCRdb lists one record per CDR3 protein. The sample has some 150,000 distinct CDR3 sequences, approximately 10% seen once. This specimen was CD8+ T cells sorted from PBMCs, taken 15 days after the yellow fever booster vaccination. The origin of the receptors is a man between 18 and 35 years old who received the YFV17D yellow fever vaccine.

This clonotype was detected a few times. V usage is TRBV5-5 and J usage is TRBJ1-1; D is perhaps TRBD1 (5 bases). Germline loops: CDR1 SGHKS, CDR2 YYEKEE (reference sequence). V lost 1 base and J lost 9, with 31 bases in between. The CDR3 covers 19 residues. The CDR3 reads CASSLPPFRAGVGGGKAFF. DNA of the CDR3: TGTGCCAGCAGCTTGCCGCCCTTTAGGGCCGGAGTCGGGGGAGGAAAAGCTTTCTTT.

This clonotype turned up a few times. J is TRBJ2-2 and V is TRBV15; D is unclear. Germline V gives CDR1 LNHNV, CDR2 YYDKDF (reference sequence). The CDR3 is 16 residues long. V was trimmed by 1 base and J by 0 bases, leaving 9 bases between them. The CDR3 DNA reads as TGTGCCACCAGCAGAGTCCTTGATCCGAACACCGGGGAGCTGTTTTTT. Translating gives CATSRVLDPNTGELFF.

This clonotype was counted only a few times. The rearrangement uses TRBV5-1 and TRBJ2-3; tentative D call: TRBD2 (6 bases). V was shortened by 3 bases and J by 0 bases, with 17 bases between the two germline ends. The V gene's germline CDR1 is SGHRS and CDR2 YFSETQ. The CDR3 runs to 17 residues. CDR3 sequence (DNA): TGCGCCAGCAGCTCCCGGGGACTTCTGCTTAGCACAGATACGCAGTATTTT. The encoded protein is CASSSRGLLLSTDTQYF.

There are a few counts of this clonotype. The V call is TRBV6-5, the J call TRBJ2-7; perhaps TRBD1 as D (5 bases). V lost 7 bases and J 0 bases, leaving 13 bases between the germline ends. Germline values: CDR1 MNHEY, CDR2 SVGAGI. The CDR3 covers 14 residues. CDR3 nucleotide sequence: TGTGCCAGCAAGCCCCAGGGTTTCTCCTACGAGCAGTACTTC. Protein sequence: CASKPQGFSYEQYF.

This clonotype appeared many times. This chain joins TRBV25-1 and TRBJ1-1; TRBD1 is a possible D gene (5 bases). This CDR3 is 14 amino acids long. Germline CDR1 is MGHDK and CDR2 is SYGVNS. V shed 6 bases and J shed 0 bases, with 11 bases lying between them. CDR3 residues: CASSRLGVNTEAFF. The CDR3 region has the DNA TGTGCCAGCAGCAGGCTGGGGGTGAACACTGAAGCTTTCTTT.

This clonotype was recorded many times. The chain recombines TRBV7-2 with TRBJ2-1; TRBD2 aligns across 13 bases. Germline V gene lookup returns CDR1 SGHTA and CDR2 FQGNSA. Unmatched junction bases numbered 10, after V lost 5 bases and J lost 9 bases. This CDR3 has 16 amino acids. The CDR3 DNA sequence: TGTGCCAGCAGCCAAGTGACTAGCGGGGGGTATGTTGAGCAGTTCTTC. Encoded protein: CASSQVTSGGYVEQFF. The complete variable domain, with remaining parts taken from reference TRBV7-2 and TRBJ2-1, reads GAGVSQSPSNKVTEKGKDVELRCDPISGHTALYWYRQSLGQGLEFLIYFQGNSAPDKSGLPSDRFSAERTGGSVSTLTIQRTQQEDSAVYLCASSQVTSGGYVEQFFGPGTRLTVL.

The V and J genes are TRBV2 and TRBJ1-1; the D gene is possibly TRBD1 (5 bases). V dropped 4 bases and J dropped 1 base, with 7 bases sitting between them. This CDR3 is 13 amino acids long. The germline V gene has CDR1 SNHLY and CDR2 FYNNEI. CDR3 loop: CASSAGQNTEAFF. In DNA form, the CDR3 reads TGTGCCAGCAGTGCCGGACAGAACACTGAAGCTTTCTTT.

This clonotype was counted many times. As DNA, the CDR3 is TGTGCCAGCAGCTGGGGGGCAGGGCCTGAAGCTTTCTTT. This sequence encodes CASSWGAGPEAFF. The chain employs TRBV7-9 and TRBJ1-1, with D tentatively TRBD1 (6 bases). Per germline, CDR1 SEHNR and CDR2 FQNEAQ (reference sequence). Trimming cost V 4 bases and J 6 bases, with 12 bases left between them. The CDR3 has 13 residues.

The table lists this clonotype with a few counts. The chain couples TRBV29-1 to TRBJ2-3, with D possibly TRBD2 on 6 matching bases. This CDR3 has 13 amino acids. Per germline, CDR1 SQVTM and CDR2 ANQGSEA. The V end was cut by 4 bases, the J end by 4 bases, with 12 bases between. The CDR3 loop reads CSVVVREADTQYF. CDR3 DNA sequence: TGCAGCGTTGTGGTCAGGGAGGCAGATACGCAGTATTTT.

This clonotype showed up many times. The CDR3 reads CASSLVPGVGANVLTF. Written as DNA, the CDR3 is TGTGCCAGCAGCTTAGTGCCGGGGGTTGGGGCCAACGTCCTGACTTTC. This chain connects TRBV7-8 to TRBJ2-6; possible D gene TRBD2, 6 bases. This CDR3 comprises 16 residues. V was trimmed by 1 base and J by 3 bases, leaving 10 bases between them. Looked up from germline, CDR1 is SGHVS and CDR2 is FQNEAQ.

The chain joins TRBV15 to TRBJ2-2; D unresolved. Germline V CDR1 and CDR2: LNHNV, YYDKDF (reference sequence). CDR3 length: 14 amino acids. Trimming took off 0 bases at V and 2 bases at J, with 4 bases between the two ends. The CDR3 region has the DNA TGTGCCACCAGCAGAGACAGCAACACCGGGGAGCTGTTTTTT. Its protein is CATSRDSNTGELFF.

V and J are TRBV6-2 or TRBV6-3 and TRBJ2-5; no clear D. The germline V gene encodes CDR1 MNHEY and CDR2 SVGEGT. This CDR3 is built from 16 residues. The V and J ends lost 5 bases and 7 bases respectively, with 23 bases between them. The CDR3 reads CASSKALGRLYGTQYF. Here the CDR3 DNA reads TGTGCCAGCAGTAAGGCTTTGGGTCGCTTATATGGGACCCAGTACTTC.